The 16 T cell receptor beta chains below were found in one sample sequenced in a study of blood T cell repertoires in COVID-19. Clones were read by immunoSEQ multiplex PCR, and TCRdb kept only the in-frame ones, dropping some. The table includes 330,000 or so clones, 87% detected once. The sequenced sample was peripheral blood. The receptors were sampled from a man aged 30-40 years with COVID-19, enrolled during active disease.

The J gene is TRBJ2-3, the V gene TRBV9; 8 bases are a match to TRBD2. V trimming: 4 bases; J trimming: 5 bases; junction bases outside the gene matches: 12. CDR1 and CDR2 (germline): SGDLS, YYNGEE. This CDR3 contains 16 residues. The CDR3 here is CASSPAGTRGLDTQYF. Here the CDR3 DNA reads TGTGCCAGCAGCCCCGCCGGGACTAGGGGCCTAGATACGCAGTATTTT. Filled out from reference TRBV9 and TRBJ2-3, the complete variable domain reads DSGVTQTPKHLITATGQRVTLRCSPRSGDLSVYWYQQSLDQGLQFLIQYYNGEERAKGNILERFSAQQFPDLHSELNLSSLELGDSALYFCASSPAGTRGLDTQYFGPGTRLTVL.

The chain recombines TRBV18 with TRBJ1-5, with D maybe TRBD1 (6 bases). The CDR3 contains 15 residues. Trimming left V 5 bases short and J 4 bases short, with 15 bases between. Germline V CDR1 and CDR2: KGHSH, LQKENI. This chain's CDR3 is CASSALQGPNQPQHF. In nucleotides, the CDR3 is TGTGCCAGCTCAGCTCTCCAGGGGCCAAATCAGCCCCAGCATTTT.

The gene calls are TRBV19 and TRBJ1-2, with TRBD1 matching over 8 bases. In germline, CDR1 is LNHDA, CDR2 SQIVND (reference sequence). The CDR3 is 14 residues long. V was pared by 7 bases and J by 4 bases, with 8 bases of the junction left unmatched. CDR3 sequence (DNA): TGTGCCAGTACCCTACTCACAGGGGGCTATGGCTACACCTTC. It translates to CASTLLTGGYGYTF.

The CDR3 region has the DNA TGTGCCAGCAGTCGCGGGGCCTCTTACGAGCAGTACTTC. This encodes CASSRGASYEQYF. The chain carries TRBV5-4 and TRBJ2-7; TRBD2 might be the D (6 bases). V lost 5 bases and J 4 bases, leaving 13 bases between the germline ends. The CDR3 is 13 amino acids. Germline V CDR1 and CDR2: SGHNT, YYREEE (reference sequence).

The chain has TRBV19 and TRBJ1-6; TRBD1 aligns across 7 bases. The CDR3 is made up of 13 amino acids. V was pared by 7 bases and J by 5 bases, with 2 bases of the junction left unmatched. The germline V gene has CDR1 LNHDA and CDR2 SQIVND (reference sequence). DNA of the CDR3: TGTGCCAGTATGACAGGGAATAATTCACCCCTCCACTTT. As protein: CASMTGNNSPLHF.

The chain carries TRBV28 and TRBJ2-3; tentatively, D is TRBD2 (5 bases). Germline-derived CDR1 and CDR2 are MDHEN and SYDVKM. The CDR3 contains 16 residues. With 2 bases removed from V and 4 bases from J, the gap between germline ends came to 16 bases. The CDR3 reads CASSLPGSMVADTQYF. The CDR3 nucleotides are TGTGCCAGCAGTTTACCGGGGAGTATGGTCGCAGATACGCAGTATTTT. Full variable domain (outside the CDR3, taken from reference TRBV28 and TRBJ2-3): DVKVTQSSRYLVKRTGEKVFLECVQDMDHENMFWYRQDPGLGLRLIYFSYDVKMKEKGDIPEGYSVSREKKERFSLILESASTNQTSMYLCASSLPGSMVADTQYFGPGTRLTVL.

The V and J genes are TRBV6-5 and TRBJ2-7; tentative D call: TRBD2 (6 bases). The CDR3 has 16 residues. The V end was cut by 1 base, the J end by 1 base, with 14 bases between. From germline, CDR1 is MNHEY and CDR2 SVGAGI. The CDR3 coding sequence is TGTGCCAGCAGTTACTTCGACGGGAGAGGGTCCTACGAGCAGTACTTC. This codes for CASSYFDGRGSYEQYF.

This chain joins TRBV19 and TRBJ1-5; 11 nucleotides match TRBD1. This CDR3 spans 15 amino acids. The V gene's germline CDR1 is LNHDA and CDR2 SQIVND (reference sequence). V trimming: 1 base; J trimming: 6 bases; junction bases outside the gene matches: 2. The CDR3 DNA reads as TGTGCCAGTAGTATAGGGACAGGGGGCTCTCAGCCCCAGCATTTT. Translated, it gives CASSIGTGGSQPQHF. Complete variable domain (other parts from reference TRBV19 and TRBJ1-5): DGGITQSPKYLFRKEGQNVTLSCEQNLNHDAMYWYRQDPGQGLRLIYYSQIVNDFQKGDIAEGYSVSREKKESFPLTVTSAQKNPTAFYLCASSIGTGGSQPQHFGDGTRLSIL.

This clone was counted a single time. This chain connects TRBV2 to TRBJ1-2; D is undetermined. V lost 2 bases and J lost 6, with 13 bases in between. Germline values: CDR1 SNHLY, CDR2 FYNNEI. This CDR3 is built from 14 residues. The CDR3, as DNA: TGTGCCAGCAGTGAAAACAGCCCGAGGGATGGCTACACCTTC. Translating it yields CASSENSPRDGYTF.

The CDR3 loop reads CASSVPQGSDTQYF. The CDR3 DNA reads as TGTGCCAGCAGCGTACCGCAGGGGTCAGATACGCAGTATTTT. The chain joins TRBV9 to TRBJ2-3; D possibly corresponds to TRBD1 (6 bases). Germline V gives CDR1 SGDLS, CDR2 YYNGEE. The CDR3 length is 14 residues. The ends were cut back, 1 base at V and 4 bases at J, with 10 bases in the middle.

The J gene is TRBJ2-5, the V gene TRBV19, with D uncertain. CDR3 length equals 14 residues. Per germline, CDR1 LNHDA and CDR2 SQIVND (reference sequence). Trimming removed 3 bases at V and 6 bases at J, with 14 bases between. This chain's CDR3 is CASSIWPTPKTQYF. The DNA for the CDR3 is TGTGCCAGTAGTATTTGGCCAACGCCGAAGACCCAGTACTTC.

The V call is TRBV12-5, the J call TRBJ1-1; D call uncertain. Looked up from germline, CDR1 is LGHNT and CDR2 is FRNRAP. The CDR3 has 13 residues. V was trimmed by 7 bases and J by 3 bases, leaving 12 bases between them. The CDR3 DNA sequence: TGTGCTAGTGCGAGGGAGGAGTACACTGAAGCTTTCTTT. Translating gives CASAREEYTEAFF.

Concerning this clone itself: Additional DNA sequences in this sample encode the identical CDR3. The chain carries TRBV5-1 and TRBJ1-4, with 8 positions matching TRBD1. This CDR3 region has 14 residues. The V and J ends lost 1 base and 7 bases, in that order; junction bases with no gene match: 3. Germline V gives CDR1 SGHRS, CDR2 YFSETQ. The CDR3, as DNA: TGCGCCAGCAGCTTGACAGGGGGAAGTGAAAAACTGTTTTTT. Its translation: CASSLTGGSEKLFF.

The chain carries TRBV5-4 and TRBJ2-7; D is possibly TRBD2 (5 bases). V was shortened by 2 bases and J by 7 bases, with 7 bases between the two germline ends. CDR1 is SGHNT and CDR2 is YYREEE in the germline V gene (reference sequence). The CDR3 consists of 11 residues. This CDR3 reads CASSFRGEQYF. The CDR3 region has the DNA TGTGCCAGCAGCTTCCGGGGAGAGCAGTACTTC.

In this sample, this clone turned up once. The chain couples TRBV5-4 to TRBJ1-2, with D perhaps TRBD1 (5 bases). V lost 3 bases to trimming and J lost 7 bases, with 13 bases between them. CDR1 SGHNT and CDR2 YYREEE come from the germline V gene (reference sequence). The CDR3 has 13 amino acids. The CDR3 loop reads CASSSEVGGGYTF. The CDR3 nucleotides are TGTGCCAGCAGCTCCGAAGTGGGGGGTGGCTACACCTTC.

The chain couples TRBV9 to TRBJ2-1, with D possibly being TRBD2 (6 bases). V was trimmed by 3 bases and J by 7 bases, leaving 11 bases between them. The CDR3 sequence is 13 residues long. Per germline, CDR1 SGDLS and CDR2 YYNGEE. CDR3 sequence reads: CASSAGLLNEQFF. The CDR3 DNA reads as TGTGCCAGCAGCGCGGGACTTTTGAATGAGCAGTTCTTC.